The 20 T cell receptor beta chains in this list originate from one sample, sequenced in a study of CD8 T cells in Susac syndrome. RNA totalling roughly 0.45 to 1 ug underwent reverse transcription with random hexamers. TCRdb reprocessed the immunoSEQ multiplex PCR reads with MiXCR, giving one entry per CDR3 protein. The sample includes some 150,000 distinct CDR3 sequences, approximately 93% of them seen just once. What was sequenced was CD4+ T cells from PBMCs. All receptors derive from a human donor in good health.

In nucleotides, the CDR3 is TGTGCCAGCAGCCATTGGACCGGGGAGCTGTTTTTT. Protein: CASSHWTGELFF. The chain employs TRBV3-1 and TRBJ2-2; no firm D call. Trimming left V 3 bases short and J 5 bases short, with 4 bases between. Germline values: CDR1 LGHDT, CDR2 YNNKEL (reference sequence). The CDR3 runs to 12 residues.

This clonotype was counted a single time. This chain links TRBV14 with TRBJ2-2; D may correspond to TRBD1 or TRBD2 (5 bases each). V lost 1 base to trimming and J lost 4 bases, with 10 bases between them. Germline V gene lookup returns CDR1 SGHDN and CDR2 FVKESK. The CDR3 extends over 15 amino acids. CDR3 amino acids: CASSQVRDATGELFF. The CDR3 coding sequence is TGTGCCAGCAGCCAAGTAAGGGACGCCACCGGGGAGCTGTTTTTT.

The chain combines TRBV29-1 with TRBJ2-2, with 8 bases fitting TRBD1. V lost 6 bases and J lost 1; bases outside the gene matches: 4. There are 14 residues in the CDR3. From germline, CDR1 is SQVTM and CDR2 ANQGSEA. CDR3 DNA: TGCAGCGTAACAGGGGGAAAGAACACCGGGGAGCTGTTTTTT. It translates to CSVTGGKNTGELFF.

The CDR3 loop is CASSDNTYEQYF. DNA for the CDR3: TGCGCCAGCAGTGATAACACCTACGAGCAGTACTTC. The rearrangement links TRBV10-1 to TRBJ2-7; D is ambiguous. V was shortened by 3 bases and J by 2 bases, with 5 bases between the two germline ends. The CDR3 is 12 amino acids. Germline V lookup: CDR1 WNHNN, CDR2 SYGVQD (reference sequence).

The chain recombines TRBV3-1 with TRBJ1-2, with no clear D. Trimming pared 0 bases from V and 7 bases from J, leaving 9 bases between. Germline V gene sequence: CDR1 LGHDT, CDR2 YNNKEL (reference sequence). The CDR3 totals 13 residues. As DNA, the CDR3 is TGTGCCAGCAGCCAAGACTTATTAGGTGGCTACACCTTC. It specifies CASSQDLLGGYTF.

The CDR3 DNA reads TGTGCCATCAGACCTGATAGCGGGAAAAGCACAGATACGCAGTATTTT. Residues: CAIRPDSGKSTDTQYF. This chain connects TRBV10-3 to TRBJ2-3, with 8 bases identical to TRBD2. Germline V CDR1 and CDR2: ENHRY, SYGVKD. The CDR3 sequence is 16 residues long. Germline trimming cut 6 bases from V and 0 bases from J; bases unmatched to any gene: 8.

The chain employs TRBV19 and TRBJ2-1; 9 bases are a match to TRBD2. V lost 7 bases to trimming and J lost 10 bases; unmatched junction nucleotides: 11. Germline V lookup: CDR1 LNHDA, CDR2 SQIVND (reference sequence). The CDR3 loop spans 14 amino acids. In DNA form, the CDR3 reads TGTGCCAGTAAAGCGGGGGGCGCAAAAGGGGAGCAGTTCTTC. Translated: CASKAGGAKGEQFF.

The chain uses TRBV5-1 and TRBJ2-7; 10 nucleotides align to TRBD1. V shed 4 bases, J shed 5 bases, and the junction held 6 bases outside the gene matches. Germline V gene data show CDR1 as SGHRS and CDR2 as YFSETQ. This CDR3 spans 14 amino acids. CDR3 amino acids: CASSPGTGDHEQYF. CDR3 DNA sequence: TGCGCCAGCAGCCCCGGGACAGGGGATCACGAGCAGTACTTC.

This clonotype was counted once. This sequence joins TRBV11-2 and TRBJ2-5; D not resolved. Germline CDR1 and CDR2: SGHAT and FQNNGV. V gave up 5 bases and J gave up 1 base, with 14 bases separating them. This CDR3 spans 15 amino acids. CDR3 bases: TGTGCCAGCAGCCCCGGACGGATTCCCCAAGAGACCCAGTACTTC. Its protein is CASSPGRIPQETQYF.

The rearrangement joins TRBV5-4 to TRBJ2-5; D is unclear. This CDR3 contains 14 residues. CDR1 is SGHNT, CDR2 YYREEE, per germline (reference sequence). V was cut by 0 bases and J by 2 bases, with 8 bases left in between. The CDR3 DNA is TGTGCCAGCAGCTTGGCCCAATTGCAAGAGACCCAGTACTTC. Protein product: CASSLAQLQETQYF.

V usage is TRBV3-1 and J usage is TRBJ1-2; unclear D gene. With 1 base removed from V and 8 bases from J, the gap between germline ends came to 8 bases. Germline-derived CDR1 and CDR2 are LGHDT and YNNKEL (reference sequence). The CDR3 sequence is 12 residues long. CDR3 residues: CASSQASNGYTF. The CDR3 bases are TGTGCCAGCAGCCAAGCTTCGAACGGCTACACCTTC. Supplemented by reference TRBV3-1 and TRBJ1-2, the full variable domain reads DTAVSQTPKYLVTQMGNDKSIKCEQNLGHDTMYWYKQDSKKFLKIMFSYNNKELIINETVPNRFSPKSPDKAHLNLHINSLELGDSAVYFCASSQASNGYTFGSGTRLTVV.

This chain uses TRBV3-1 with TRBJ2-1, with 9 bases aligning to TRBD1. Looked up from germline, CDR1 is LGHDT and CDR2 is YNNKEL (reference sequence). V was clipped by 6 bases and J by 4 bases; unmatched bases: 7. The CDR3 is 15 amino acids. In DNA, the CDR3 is TGTGCCAGCAGGCCCACAGGGGGCAATTACAATGAGCAGTTCTTC. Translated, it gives CASRPTGGNYNEQFF.

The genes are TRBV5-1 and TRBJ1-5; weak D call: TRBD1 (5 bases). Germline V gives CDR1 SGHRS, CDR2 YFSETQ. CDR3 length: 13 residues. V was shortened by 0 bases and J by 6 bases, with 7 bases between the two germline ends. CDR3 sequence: CASSLGGVQPQHF. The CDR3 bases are TGCGCCAGCAGCTTGGGGGGGGTTCAGCCCCAGCATTTT.

The CDR3 region has the DNA TGCAGTGCCACCCCCGGGGGGCGCCCAGACCAAGAGACCCAGTACTTC. Protein: CSATPGGRPDQETQYF. V usage is TRBV20-1 and J usage is TRBJ2-5; possible D gene TRBD2, 7 bases. CDR1 and CDR2 (germline): DFQATT, SNEGSKA (reference sequence). The CDR3 spans 16 residues. Trimming stripped 6 bases from V and 0 bases from J, with 20 bases between.

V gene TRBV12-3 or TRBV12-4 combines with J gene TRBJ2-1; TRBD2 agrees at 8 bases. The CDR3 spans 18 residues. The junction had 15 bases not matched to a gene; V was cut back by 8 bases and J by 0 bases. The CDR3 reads CASRRGASGSSSYNEQFF. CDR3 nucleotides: TGTGCCAGCCGACGCGGGGCTAGCGGGTCGAGCTCCTACAATGAGCAGTTCTTC.

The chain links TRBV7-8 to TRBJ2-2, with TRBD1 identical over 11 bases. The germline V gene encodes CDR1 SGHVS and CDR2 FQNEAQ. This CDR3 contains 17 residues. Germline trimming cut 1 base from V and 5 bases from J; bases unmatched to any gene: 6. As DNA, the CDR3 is TGTGCCAGCAGCTTAGGGCGGGGACAGGGGGTAACCGGGGAGCTGTTTTTT. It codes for CASSLGRGQGVTGELFF.

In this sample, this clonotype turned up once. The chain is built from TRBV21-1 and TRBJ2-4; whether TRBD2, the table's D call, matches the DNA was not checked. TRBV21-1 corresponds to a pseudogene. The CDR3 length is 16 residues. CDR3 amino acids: CASSNWLAGAKNIQYF. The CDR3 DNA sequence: TGTGCCAGCAGCAATTGGCTAGCGGGCGCCAAAAACATTCAGTACTTC.

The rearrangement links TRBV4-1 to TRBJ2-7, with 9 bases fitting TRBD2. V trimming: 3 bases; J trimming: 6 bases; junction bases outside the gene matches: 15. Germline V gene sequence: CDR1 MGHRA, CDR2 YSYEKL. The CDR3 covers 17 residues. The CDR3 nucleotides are TGCGCCAGCAGCCACCTGACTAGCGGCTCCCCCAATCGCGAGCAGTACTTC. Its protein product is CASSHLTSGSPNREQYF.

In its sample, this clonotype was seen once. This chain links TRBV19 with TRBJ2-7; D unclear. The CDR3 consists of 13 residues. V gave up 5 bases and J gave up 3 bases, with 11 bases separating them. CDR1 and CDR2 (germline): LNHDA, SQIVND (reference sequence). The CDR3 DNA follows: TGTGCCAGTAGTTTACCGAAGAGCTACGAGCAGTACTTC. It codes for CASSLPKSYEQYF.

The CDR3 sequence: CASSFRRGLDEQFF. The CDR3 DNA is TGTGCCAGCAGCTTTCGTAGAGGGTTGGATGAGCAGTTCTTC. This chain connects TRBV7-9 to TRBJ2-1; D is perhaps TRBD2 (5 bases). Trimming cost V 3 bases and J 8 bases, with 14 bases left between them. Looked up from germline, CDR1 is SEHNR and CDR2 is FQNEAQ (reference sequence). The CDR3 is 14 amino acids.